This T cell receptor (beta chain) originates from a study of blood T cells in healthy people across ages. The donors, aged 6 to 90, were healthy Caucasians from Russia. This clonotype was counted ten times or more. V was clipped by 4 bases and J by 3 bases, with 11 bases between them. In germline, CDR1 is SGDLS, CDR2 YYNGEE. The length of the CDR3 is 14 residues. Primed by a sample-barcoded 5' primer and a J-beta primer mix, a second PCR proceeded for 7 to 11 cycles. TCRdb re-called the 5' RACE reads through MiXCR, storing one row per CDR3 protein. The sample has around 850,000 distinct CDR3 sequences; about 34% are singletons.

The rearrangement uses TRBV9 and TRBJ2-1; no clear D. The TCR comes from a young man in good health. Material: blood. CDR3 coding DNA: TGTGCCAGCAGCCCAGTGCTACTCTACAATGAGCAGTTCTTC. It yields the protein CASSPVLLYNEQFF.